A selection of T cell receptor beta chains follows, all from one sample in a study of chemoradiotherapy in HPV16-positive cancers. Sequencing was performed with immunoSEQ multiplex PCR; in TCRdb, only in-frame clones are kept and a portion is missing. The table shows 1,500 to 2,000 clones, with less than 85% occurring only once. The material was tumor tissue, obtained from a patient who underwent chemoradiotherapy. The receptors come from a human donor with HPV-associated anogenital cancer. Both conserved end residues are trimmed from each CDR3.

TRBJ1-3	TRBV6-5	ASSPLGGNTIY
TRBJ2-7	TRBV29-1	SVVTQGKDEQY
TRBJ2-7	TRBV27	ASSLYGGYYEQY
TRBJ2-7	TRBV5-1	ASSLETGTPKTYEQY
TRBJ2-3	TRBV27	ASSVLGLADTQY
TRBJ2-3	TRBV7-9	ASSLSSTSDTQY
TRBJ2-7	TRBV7-8	ASSPFVGRSEQY
TRBJ2-5	TRBV7-6	ASSQEGGPGETQY
TRBJ2-1	TRBV6-4	ASSEVAGVGNEQF
TRBJ2-1	TRBV9	ASSVGGTNNEQF
TRBJ2-2	TRBV18	ASSPSTSGTGELF
TRBJ2-1	TRBV7-3	ASSARDRPHEQF
TRBJ2-5	TRBV14	ASSLAPQETQY
TRBJ1-2	TRBV27	ASSAGTGRGYT
TRBJ1-5	TRBV4-3	ASSRTTGSNQPQH
TRBJ2-3	TRBV11-2	ASSHSSGRVADTQY
TRBJ1-1	TRBV7-8	AGGGPNTEAF
TRBJ2-7	TRBV19	ASSTPDRGVHEQY
TRBJ2-1	TRBV21-1	ASSPKGGRPPLYNEQF
TRBJ1-2	TRBV9	ASRRGEESGYT
TRBJ1-5	TRBV7-8	ASSLAYRAGSQPQH
TRBJ2-2	TRBV9	ASSVGGTGELF
TRBJ1-1	TRBV5-1	ASSRGGAARGTEAF
TRBJ2-7	TRBV2	ASKGGNSYEQY
TRBJ2-4	TRBV5-1	ASSRPGGSNIQY
TRBJ1-1	TRBV27	ASSLRDGNTEAF
TRBJ1-1	TRBV19	ASSPFFGAEAF
TRBJ2-7	TRBV7-8	ASSFSTYEQY
TRBJ1-2	TRBV5-1	ASSLDPPPSLGYGYT
TRBJ2-7	TRBV11-2	ASSLSQYEQY
TRBJ2-2	TRBV6-1	ASSEASGGAGELF
TRBJ1-1	TRBV18	ASSPDLRTEAF
TRBJ2-7	TRBV7-2	ASSLVGYEQY
TRBJ2-3	TRBV9	ASSAQIGLAGGVDTQY
TRBJ1-3	TRBV30	AWSPPQWTFGNTIY
TRBJ2-1	TRBV7-9	ASFETGTRDNEQF
TRBJ2-5	TRBV6-1	ASSEFYPPTVPGKETQY
TRBJ1-4	TRBV27	ASGFKGGINEKLF
TRBJ1-1	TRBV6-1	ASHAPRGHLTEAF
TRBJ2-7	TRBV5-1	ASSLEAGGLYEQY
TRBJ1-1	TRBV7-9	ASSPTTRQMNTEAF
TRBJ2-7	TRBV2	ASSSSFTGYEQY
TRBJ1-5	TRBV19	ASSIEGLSNQPQH
TRBJ1-4	TRBV7-3	ASSLGVVTTNEKLF
TRBJ2-2	TRBV6-4	ASSSTGSDTGELF